One T cell receptor (beta chain) is described in this entry. What it recognizes is unknown. The data derive from a study of blood T cells in healthy people across ages. PCR was performed a second time for about 6 to 12 cycles using a sample-barcoded 5' primer and a J-beta primer mix. TCRdb redid the calling of the 5' RACE reads with MiXCR, one entry per CDR3 protein. The sample lists about 1.5 million distinct CDR3 sequences, approximately 43% occurring once. Study outcomes and limitations: PBMCs went unsorted, and a conclusive naive versus antigen-experienced comparison was therefore prevented.

The CDR3 runs to 13 residues. Losses at the gene ends were 6 bases for V and 3 bases for J; bases not matched to a gene: 8. CDR1 and CDR2 from the germline V gene are SQVTM and ANQGSEA. The chain recombines TRBV29-1 with TRBJ2-7; 7 bases fit TRBD1. The origin of this receptor is a woman younger than 30 in good health. Sequencing used blood. CDR3 sequence reads: CSVRDSISYEQYF. As DNA, the CDR3 is TGCAGCGTCAGGGACAGCATCAGCTACGAGCAGTACTTC.